This T cell receptor (beta chain) was recorded in a study of T cells in Graves' hyperthyroidism and ophthalmopathy. Ten or more counts support this clonotype. Using RNA transcripts as the source, TCR beta CDR3 regions were amplified. The TCR CDR3 was amplified in a first-round RT-PCR using the HTBI primer set. Using its own MiXCR run on the multiplex PCR reads, TCRdb lists one record per CDR3 protein. The data contain more than 55,000 distinct CDR3 sequences, roughly 50% of them singletons. Germline loops: CDR1 SNHLY, CDR2 FYNNEI. The V end lost 7 bases, the J end lost 8 bases, and 9 bases lay between the germline ends. The CDR3 sequence is 11 residues long.

The sample comprised blood. The chain couples TRBV2 to TRBJ2-1; D is undetermined. The TCR originated in a woman in her sixties or seventies with Graves' ophthalmopathy. This CDR3 reads CASTPAYEQFF. The CDR3 DNA reads as TGTGCCAGCACCCCCGCATATGAGCAGTTCTTC. The full variable domain, its missing parts supplied by reference TRBV2 and TRBJ2-1, is EPEVTQTPSHQVTQMGQEVILRCVPISNHLYFYWYRQILGQKVEFLVSFYNNEISEKSEIFDDQFSVERPDGSNFTLKIRSTKLEDSAMYFCASTPAYEQFFGPGTRLTVL.